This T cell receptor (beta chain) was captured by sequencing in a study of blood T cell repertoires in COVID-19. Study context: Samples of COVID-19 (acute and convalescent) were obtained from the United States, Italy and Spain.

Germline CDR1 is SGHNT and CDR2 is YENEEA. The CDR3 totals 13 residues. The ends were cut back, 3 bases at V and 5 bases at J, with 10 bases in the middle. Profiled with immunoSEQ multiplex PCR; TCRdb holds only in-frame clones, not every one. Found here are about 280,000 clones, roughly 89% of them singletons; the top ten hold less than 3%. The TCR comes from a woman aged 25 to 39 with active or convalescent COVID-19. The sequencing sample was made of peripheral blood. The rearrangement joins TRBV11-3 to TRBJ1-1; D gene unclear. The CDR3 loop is CASSFSGATEAFF. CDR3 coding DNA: TGTGCCAGCAGCTTTTCCGGAGCTACTGAAGCTTTCTTT.